Following are 28 T cell receptor beta chains from one sample sequenced in a study of T cell responses to AZD1222 COVID-19 vaccine. Only in-frame clones appear in the TCRdb table, and some are missing; sequencing was by immunoSEQ multiplex PCR. The data hold 72,000 or so clones, with 89% observed a single time. Source: peripheral blood, taken 28 days after the second AZD1222 dose. All receptors come from an adult who received the AZD1222 COVID-19 vaccine.

V gene TRBV15 combines with J gene TRBJ1-2; D ambiguous. Between the trimmed V and J ends, which lost 6 bases and 0 bases, there was a span of 8 bases. CDR3 length: 13 residues. Germline-derived CDR1 and CDR2 are LNHNV and YYDKDF (reference sequence). The CDR3 spells CATSLDPNYGYTF. For the CDR3, the DNA is TGTGCCACCAGTCTTGACCCTAACTATGGCTACACCTTC. Supplemented by reference TRBV15 and TRBJ1-2, the full variable domain reads DAMVIQNPRYQVTQFGKPVTLSCSQTLNHNVMYWYQQKSSQAPKLLFHYYDKDFNNEADTPDNFQSRRPNTSFCFLDIRSPGLGDTAMYLCATSLDPNYGYTFGSGTRLTVV.

This chain links TRBV19 with TRBJ1-5; no definite D call. Germline V lookup: CDR1 LNHDA, CDR2 SQIVND (reference sequence). V was clipped by 3 bases and J by 0 bases, with 6 bases between them. The CDR3 spans 14 residues. CDR3 in DNA: TGTGCCAGTAGTATTGGAGCTAGCAATCAGCCCCAGCATTTT. Its protein is CASSIGASNQPQHF.

This chain connects TRBV3-1 (or the pseudogene TRBV3-2) to TRBJ2-7; 11 nucleotides match TRBD2. CDR1 is LGHDT and CDR2 is YNNKEL in the germline V gene (reference sequence). Unmatched junction bases numbered 13, after V lost 3 bases and J lost 0 bases. The CDR3 is made up of 19 amino acids. The CDR3 coding sequence is TGTGCCAGCAGCCAGAGTGGACTAGCGGGCTCTACGGGCTCCTACGAGCAGTACTTC. It translates to CASSQSGLAGSTGSYEQYF.

The genes are TRBV5-4 and TRBJ2-5, with 14 bases aligning to TRBD2. The trim removed 1 base at V and 4 bases at J, leaving 6 bases unmatched. Per germline, CDR1 SGHNT and CDR2 YYREEE (reference sequence). CDR3 length: 17 amino acids. This CDR3 reads CASSLTGLAGGRETQYF. The CDR3 DNA is TGTGCCAGCAGCTTGACTGGACTAGCGGGAGGAAGAGAGACCCAGTACTTC.

The chain is built from TRBV19 and TRBJ2-2; 8 nucleotides match TRBD1. The CDR3 contains 14 residues. CDR1 is LNHDA, CDR2 SQIVND, per germline (reference sequence). J was trimmed by 3 bases and V by 9 bases; bases with no gene match: 6. The CDR3 nucleotides read TGTGCCAGCGCAGGGGGCTTTTACACCGGGGAGCTGTTTTTT. Its protein is CASAGGFYTGELFF.

J is TRBJ1-2 and V is TRBV27; 7 bases are shared with TRBD1. V shed 6 bases and J 2 bases; nucleotides not matched to a gene: 3. This CDR3 has 13 residues. In germline, CDR1 is MNHEY, CDR2 SMNVEV (reference sequence). The CDR3 DNA sequence: TGTGCCAGCAGCTCACAGGGGAACTATGGCTACACCTTC. Encoded protein: CASSSQGNYGYTF.

The chain couples TRBV18 to TRBJ2-2; 8 nucleotides agree with TRBD2. The CDR3 extends over 14 amino acids. V gave up 3 bases and J gave up 7 bases; unmatched junction bases: 4. The germline V gene encodes CDR1 KGHSH and CDR2 LQKENI. CDR3 amino acids: CASSPGLDSGELFF. The CDR3 coding sequence is TGTGCCAGCTCACCGGGACTAGACAGCGGGGAGCTGTTTTTT. The full variable domain, with the rest looked up from reference TRBV18 and TRBJ2-2, is NAGVMQNPRHLVRRRGQEARLRCSPMKGHSHVYWYRQLPEEGLKFMVYLQKENIIDESGMPKERFSAEFPKEGPSILRIQQVVRGDSAAYFCASSPGLDSGELFFGEGSRLTVL.

The V and J genes are TRBV12-3 or TRBV12-4 and TRBJ1-2; 7 nucleotides match TRBD1. This CDR3 is 13 amino acids long. J was trimmed by 5 bases and V by 6 bases; bases with no gene match: 6. The CDR3, as DNA: TGTGCCAGCAGCCAATCGGGACAGTATGGCTACACCTTC. It translates to CASSQSGQYGYTF.

V and J are TRBV15 and TRBJ2-1; 9 nucleotides match TRBD2. CDR1 LNHNV and CDR2 YYDKDF come from the germline V gene (reference sequence). The CDR3 is 15 residues long. Trimming removed 1 base from V and 5 bases from J; junction bases left unmatched: 3. In DNA, the CDR3 is TGTGCCACCAGCAGAGGGGCTAGCGGGGACAATGAGCAGTTCTTC. This translates into CATSRGASGDNEQFF.

The chain uses TRBV19 and TRBJ2-3, with 7 bases matching TRBD1. The CDR3 sequence is 16 residues long. From germline, CDR1 is LNHDA and CDR2 SQIVND (reference sequence). The V segment lost 2 bases and the J segment 2 bases; nucleotides outside the gene matches: 7. CDR3 region: CASSIRDSRNTDTQYF. The CDR3, as DNA: TGTGCCAGTAGTATACGGGACAGCCGAAACACAGATACGCAGTATTTT.

This clone came up once. The rearrangement uses TRBV30 and TRBJ1-5, with D tentatively TRBD1 (6 bases). Germline V gene data show CDR1 as GTSNPN and CDR2 as SVGIG (reference sequence). The CDR3 is 12 amino acids. Trimming took off 2 bases at V and 10 bases at J, with 12 bases between the two ends. CDR3 nucleotides: TGTGCCTGGAGTCGGGGGGCGGCTCCCCAGCATTTT. Residues: CAWSRGAAPQHF.

The J gene is TRBJ2-7, the V gene TRBV2, with 15 bases matching TRBD2. The V and J ends lost 7 bases and 2 bases, in that order; junction bases with no gene match: 6. Germline CDR1 is SNHLY and CDR2 is FYNNEI. The CDR3 covers 16 residues. The CDR3 loop is CASKRGLAGGTYEQYF. The CDR3 DNA reads TGTGCCAGCAAAAGGGGACTAGCGGGAGGAACCTACGAGCAGTACTTC.

This chain uses TRBV5-1 with TRBJ2-1; D is possibly TRBD2 (6 bases). Germline assignment: CDR1 SGHRS and CDR2 YFSETQ. The CDR3 runs 12 residues. Between the trimmed V and J ends, which lost 4 bases and 9 bases, there was a span of 11 bases. CDR3 nucleotides: TGCGCCAGCAGCCTAGGGAGGATTGAGCAGTTCTTC. Its protein product is CASSLGRIEQFF.

This chain uses TRBV28 with TRBJ1-2; D gene unclear. V was cut by 10 bases and J by 8 bases, with 17 bases left in between. Germline CDR1 MDHEN, CDR2 SYDVKM. CDR3 length: 12 residues. CDR3 sequence: CAIHQLNEGYTF. The CDR3 DNA is TGTGCCATCCACCAACTTAATGAGGGCTACACCTTC.

The chain uses TRBV11-3 and TRBJ2-1; tentative D call: TRBD2 (7 bases). Germline loops: CDR1 SGHNT, CDR2 YENEEA. The length of the CDR3 is 13 residues. Trimming removed 5 bases from V and 4 bases from J, with 9 bases in between. CDR3 bases: TGTGCCAGCAGCGGGGGGGCTTACAATGAGCAGTTCTTC. It encodes CASSGGAYNEQFF.

The chain uses TRBV28 and TRBJ2-1; D remains ambiguous. CDR3 length equals 15 residues. V shed 4 bases and J shed 3 bases, with 13 bases lying between them. Germline CDR1 MDHEN, CDR2 SYDVKM. The CDR3 region is CASSSSPNSYNEQFF. The CDR3 DNA follows: TGTGCCAGCAGTTCCTCCCCGAATAGCTACAATGAGCAGTTCTTC.

The chain has TRBV5-4 and TRBJ2-1; TRBD1 agrees at 7 bases. Germline lookup yields CDR1 SGHNT and CDR2 YYREEE (reference sequence). The CDR3 has 15 residues. J gave up 8 bases and V 5 bases, and 13 bases lay outside the gene matches. CDR3 coding DNA: TGTGCCAGCAGACGGAGCGGACAGGCCTGGGATGAGCAGTTCTTC. It codes for CASRRSGQAWDEQFF.

The gene calls are TRBV6-5 and TRBJ1-2; 8 bases are shared with TRBD1. This CDR3 region has 13 residues. Germline CDR1 reads MNHEY; CDR2 reads SVGAGI. V lost 6 bases and J lost 5; bases outside the gene matches: 5. The CDR3 sequence is CASSLDRGYGYTF. In DNA, the CDR3 is TGTGCCAGCAGCCTTGACAGGGGATATGGCTACACCTTC.

The gene calls are TRBV6-5 and TRBJ1-1; possibly TRBD1 for D (5 bases). This CDR3 is built from 14 residues. V was trimmed by 2 bases and J by 0 bases, leaving 7 bases between them. Germline V CDR1 and CDR2: MNHEY, SVGAGI. CDR3 protein: CASSYGGVNTEAFF. For the CDR3, the DNA is TGTGCCAGCAGTTACGGGGGGGTGAACACTGAAGCTTTCTTT.

This chain joins TRBV19 and TRBJ2-7, with D maybe TRBD2 (6 bases). Germline V gene sequence: CDR1 LNHDA, CDR2 SQIVND (reference sequence). Deletions cut 0 bases from V and 2 bases from J, with 17 bases between. The CDR3 contains 17 residues. The CDR3 loop is CASSIEGGVGSPYEQYF. CDR3 sequence (DNA): TGTGCCAGTAGTATAGAGGGGGGAGTTGGCAGTCCCTACGAGCAGTACTTC.

The chain employs TRBV9 and TRBJ2-1, with TRBD2 matching 11 bases. CDR3 length equals 14 residues. Trimming removed 1 base from V and 6 bases from J; junction bases left unmatched: 0. From germline, CDR1 is SGDLS and CDR2 YYNGEE. CDR3 bases: TGTGCCAGCAGCGTAACTAGCGGGAGCAATGAGCAGTTCTTC. This sequence encodes CASSVTSGSNEQFF.

The rearrangement uses TRBV7-2 and TRBJ1-2, with 10 bases fitting TRBD1. With 5 bases clipped from V and 3 bases from J, the junction kept 3 bases outside the gene matches. This CDR3 is built from 14 residues. Germline V CDR1 and CDR2: SGHTA, FQGNSA. DNA for the CDR3: TGTGCCAGCAGCGAAGGACAGGGGGACTATGGCTACACCTTC. Protein: CASSEGQGDYGYTF.

Written as DNA, the CDR3 is TGTGCCAGCAGCTTAAAGACGACAGCTTCCAGAGAAAAACTGTTTTTT. It is translated as CASSLKTTASREKLFF. The V call is TRBV7-2, the J call TRBJ1-4, with a possible D match to TRBD1 (5 bases). V dropped 2 bases and J dropped 8 bases, with 18 bases sitting between them. This CDR3 has 16 amino acids. The germline V gene has CDR1 SGHTA and CDR2 FQGNSA. The whole variable domain, filled in from reference TRBV7-2 and TRBJ1-4, reads GAGVSQSPSNKVTEKGKDVELRCDPISGHTALYWYRQSLGQGLEFLIYFQGNSAPDKSGLPSDRFSAERTGGSVSTLTIQRTQQEDSAVYLCASSLKTTASREKLFFGSGTQLSVL.

This clone was seen just once. The V gene is TRBV19, the J gene TRBJ1-4; weak D call: TRBD1 (6 bases). CDR1 LNHDA and CDR2 SQIVND come from the germline V gene (reference sequence). This CDR3 has 12 residues. Trimming took 5 bases from V and 8 from J, leaving 9 bases between them. CDR3 region: CASSPGAEKLFF. As DNA, the CDR3 is TGTGCCAGTAGTCCGGGGGCGGAAAAACTGTTTTTT.

This clone was seen once. The V call is TRBV7-2, the J call TRBJ2-7; no clear D gene. The V gene's germline CDR1 is SGHTA and CDR2 FQGNSA. CDR3 length: 11 residues. V was shortened by 5 bases and J by 3 bases, with 5 bases between the two germline ends. CDR3 sequence reads: CASSLNYEQYF. CDR3 DNA: TGTGCCAGCAGCCTAAACTACGAGCAGTACTTC.

The V gene is TRBV7-8, the J gene TRBJ2-5, with TRBD1 as a possible D gene (5 bases). Per germline, CDR1 SGHVS and CDR2 FQNEAQ. The length of the CDR3 is 15 residues. Trimming cost V 5 bases and J 6 bases, with 19 bases left between them. CDR3 protein: CASSPSMSGRQTQYF. The CDR3 DNA follows: TGTGCCAGCAGCCCTTCTATGTCAGGGCGGCAGACCCAGTACTTC.

Concerning this clone itself: One junction end does not reproduce the germline sequence, and a read error may be involved. J is TRBJ2-7 and V is TRBV5-6; 12 positions match TRBD2. This CDR3 is built from 12 residues. Germline CDR1 SGHDT, CDR2 YYEEEE. CDR3 coding DNA: TGTGCCAGCAGCCAGACTAGCGGGAGAAATCACTTC. It translates to CASSQTSGRNHF.

The J gene is TRBJ1-4, the V gene TRBV19; D perhaps matches TRBD1 (5 bases). The CDR3 covers 18 residues. Looked up from germline, CDR1 is LNHDA and CDR2 is SQIVND (reference sequence). V lost 2 bases and J lost 6, with 22 bases in between. The CDR3 nucleotides read TGTGCCAGTAGTATATTTGCAGGGCGTTCTGATCAGGATGAAAAACTGTTTTTT. Amino acids: CASSIFAGRSDQDEKLFF.